The T cell receptor (beta chain) described here comes from a study of blood T cell repertoires in COVID-19. Per the original data handling: Amplification from reference gene primers served as the basis for estimated nucleated cell counts. Assay: immunoSEQ multiplex PCR; the TCRdb copy retains only in-frame clones and omits some. From that table come the V and J calls and clone size; the DNA was used to work out D and trimming. The sample consists of 100,000 to 150,000 clones, approximately 84% of them appearing once. V lost 3 bases to trimming and J lost 5 bases, with 8 bases between them. CDR1 is DFQATT, CDR2 SNEGSKA, per germline (reference sequence). This CDR3 has 11 residues. This clone occurred once.

The V call is TRBV20-1, the J call TRBJ2-7; D may be TRBD2 (6 bases). The sequencing sample was made of peripheral blood. The sequence came from a woman aged 80 or over with acute or convalescent COVID-19. The CDR3 DNA reads as TGCAGTGCTAGTCGGGGGAACGAGCAGTACTTC. Protein product: CSASRGNEQYF.